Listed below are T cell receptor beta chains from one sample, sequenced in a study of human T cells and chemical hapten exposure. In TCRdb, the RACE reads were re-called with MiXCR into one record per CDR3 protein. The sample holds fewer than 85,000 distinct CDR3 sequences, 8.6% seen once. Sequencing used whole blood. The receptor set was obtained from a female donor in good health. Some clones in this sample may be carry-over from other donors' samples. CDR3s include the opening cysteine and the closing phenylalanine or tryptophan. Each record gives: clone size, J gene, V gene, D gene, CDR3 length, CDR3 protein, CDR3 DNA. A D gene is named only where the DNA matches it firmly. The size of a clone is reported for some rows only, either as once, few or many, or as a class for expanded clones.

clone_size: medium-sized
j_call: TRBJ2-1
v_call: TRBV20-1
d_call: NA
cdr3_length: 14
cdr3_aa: CSAQGGEAGNEQFF
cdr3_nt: TGCAGTGCCCAAGGGGGAGAAGCGGGGAATGAGCAGTTCTTC

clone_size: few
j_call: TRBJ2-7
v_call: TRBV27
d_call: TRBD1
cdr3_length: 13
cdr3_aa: CASSNRGPYEQYF
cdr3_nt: TGTGCCAGCAGTAACAGGGGACCCTACGAGCAGTACTTC

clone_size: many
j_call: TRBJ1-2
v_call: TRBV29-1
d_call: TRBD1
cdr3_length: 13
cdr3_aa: CSVDPRGIYGYTF
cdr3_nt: TGCAGCGTTGATCCCAGGGGGATCTATGGCTACACCTTC

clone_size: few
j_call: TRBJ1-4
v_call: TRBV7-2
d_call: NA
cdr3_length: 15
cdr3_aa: CASSLQGVGIEKLFF
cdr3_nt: TGTGCCAGCAGCTTGCAAGGGGTCGGAATCGAAAAACTGTTTTTT

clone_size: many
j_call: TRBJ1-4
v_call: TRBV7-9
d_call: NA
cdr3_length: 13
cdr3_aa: CASSPAGVEKLFF
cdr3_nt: TGTGCCAGCAGCCCCGCAGGGGTTGAAAAACTGTTTTTT

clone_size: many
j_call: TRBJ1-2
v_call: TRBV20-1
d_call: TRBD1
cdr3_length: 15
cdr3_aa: CSATPGQGAWGGYTF
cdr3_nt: TGCAGTGCGACCCCGGGACAGGGGGCATGGGGTGGCTACACCTTC

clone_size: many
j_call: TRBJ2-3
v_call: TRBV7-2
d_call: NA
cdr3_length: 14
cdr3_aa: CASSLDYGSDTQYF
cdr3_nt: TGTGCCAGCAGCTTAGATTATGGATCAGATACGCAGTATTTT

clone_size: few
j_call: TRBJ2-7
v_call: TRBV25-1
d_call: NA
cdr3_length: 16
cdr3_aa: CASSESGADSSYEQYF
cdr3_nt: TGTGCCAGCAGTGAATCCGGGGCCGACAGCTCCTACGAGCAGTACTTC

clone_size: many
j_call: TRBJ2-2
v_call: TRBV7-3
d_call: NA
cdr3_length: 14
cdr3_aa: CASSSEPNTGELFF
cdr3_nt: TGTGCCAGCAGCTCGGAACCGAACACCGGGGAGCTGTTTTTT

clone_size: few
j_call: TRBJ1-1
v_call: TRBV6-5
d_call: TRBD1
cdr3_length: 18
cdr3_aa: CASSYSMRGRGPNTEAFF
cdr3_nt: TGTGCCAGCAGTTACTCGATGCGGGGGAGGGGGCCGAACACTGAAGCTTTCTTT

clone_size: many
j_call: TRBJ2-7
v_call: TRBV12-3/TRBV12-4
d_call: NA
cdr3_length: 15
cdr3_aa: CASSPRTASSYEQYF
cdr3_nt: TGTGCCAGCAGCCCGAGGACAGCCAGCTCCTACGAGCAGTACTTC

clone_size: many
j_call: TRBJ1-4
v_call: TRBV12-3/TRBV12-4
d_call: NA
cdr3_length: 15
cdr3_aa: CASSSGLGFDEKLFF
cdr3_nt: TGTGCCAGCAGTTCGGGTTTAGGGTTCGATGAAAAACTGTTTTTT

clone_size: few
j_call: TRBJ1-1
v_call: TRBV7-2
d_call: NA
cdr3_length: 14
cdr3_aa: CASVFRQPNTEAFF
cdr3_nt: TGTGCCAGCGTTTTCAGACAGCCCAACACTGAAGCTTTCTTT

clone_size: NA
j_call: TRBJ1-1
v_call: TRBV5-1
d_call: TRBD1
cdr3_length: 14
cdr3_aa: CASSGGTGGTEAFF
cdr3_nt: TGCGCCAGCAGCGGCGGGACAGGGGGCACTGAAGCTTTCTTT

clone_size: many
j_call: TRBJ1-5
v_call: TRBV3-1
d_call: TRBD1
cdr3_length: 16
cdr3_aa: CASSQDRGQGNQPQHF
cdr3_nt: TGTGCCAGCAGCCAAGACAGAGGACAGGGGAATCAGCCCCAGCATTTT

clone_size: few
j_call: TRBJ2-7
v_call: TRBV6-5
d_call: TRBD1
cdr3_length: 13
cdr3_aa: CASTRTGAYEQYF
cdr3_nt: TGTGCCAGCACTCGGACAGGGGCCTACGAGCAGTACTTC

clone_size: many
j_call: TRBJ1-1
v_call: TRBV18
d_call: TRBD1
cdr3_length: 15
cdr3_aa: CASSPPWDRNTEAFF
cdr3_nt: TGTGCCAGCTCACCACCCTGGGACAGGAACACTGAAGCTTTCTTT

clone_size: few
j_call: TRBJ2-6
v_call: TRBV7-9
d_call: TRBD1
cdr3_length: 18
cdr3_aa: CASSTRTGGGSGANVLTF
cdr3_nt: TGTGCCAGCAGTACTCGGACAGGGGGCGGTTCTGGGGCCAACGTCCTGACTTTC

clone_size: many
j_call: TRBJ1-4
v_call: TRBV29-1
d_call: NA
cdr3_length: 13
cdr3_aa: CSVEDQMPEKLFF
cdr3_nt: TGCAGCGTTGAGGACCAAATGCCAGAAAAACTGTTTTTT

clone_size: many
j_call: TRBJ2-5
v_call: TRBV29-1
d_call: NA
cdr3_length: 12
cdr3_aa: CSVDRDQETQYF
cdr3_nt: TGCAGCGTTGATAGGGACCAAGAGACCCAGTACTTC

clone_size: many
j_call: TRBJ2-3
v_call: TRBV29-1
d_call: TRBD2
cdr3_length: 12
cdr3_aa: CSLAGPTDTQYF
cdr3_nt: TGCAGCTTAGCGGGACCCACAGATACGCAGTATTTT

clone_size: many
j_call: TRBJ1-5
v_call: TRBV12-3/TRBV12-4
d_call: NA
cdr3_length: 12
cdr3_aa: CASSAKGQPQHF
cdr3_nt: TGTGCCAGCAGTGCAAAAGGTCAGCCCCAGCATTTT

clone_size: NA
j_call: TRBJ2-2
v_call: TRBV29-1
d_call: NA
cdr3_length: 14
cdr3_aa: CSVEWGRGTGELFF
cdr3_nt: TGCAGCGTTGAGTGGGGGCGCGGCACCGGGGAGCTGTTTTTT

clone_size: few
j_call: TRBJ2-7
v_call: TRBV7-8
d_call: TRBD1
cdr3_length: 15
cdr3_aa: CASSLGTGGAYEQYF
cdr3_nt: TGTGCCAGCAGCCTAGGGACAGGGGGCGCGTACGAGCAGTACTTC

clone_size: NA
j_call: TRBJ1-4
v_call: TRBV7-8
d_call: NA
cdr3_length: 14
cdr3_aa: CASSLQGPPGRLFF
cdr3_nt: TGTGCCAGCAGCTTACAGGGGCCACCTGGGAGACTGTTTTTT

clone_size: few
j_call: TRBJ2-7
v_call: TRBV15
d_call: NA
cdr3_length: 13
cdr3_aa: CATSRDPEEEQYF
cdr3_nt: TGTGCCACCAGCAGAGATCCAGAGGAGGAGCAGTACTTC

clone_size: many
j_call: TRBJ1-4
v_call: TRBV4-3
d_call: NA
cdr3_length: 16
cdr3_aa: CASSQEFGGGIEKLFF
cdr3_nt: TGCGCCAGCAGCCAAGAGTTCGGGGGGGGCATCGAAAAACTGTTTTTT

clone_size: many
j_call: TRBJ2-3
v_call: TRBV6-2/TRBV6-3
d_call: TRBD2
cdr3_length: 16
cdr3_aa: CASSYGLAGVENTQYF
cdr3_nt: TGTGCCAGCAGTTACGGGCTAGCGGGGGTCGAAAATACGCAGTATTTT

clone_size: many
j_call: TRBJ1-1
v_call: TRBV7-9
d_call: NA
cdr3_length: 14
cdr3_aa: CASSSMGGGTEAFF
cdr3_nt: TGTGCCAGCAGCTCAATGGGGGGAGGCACTGAAGCTTTCTTT

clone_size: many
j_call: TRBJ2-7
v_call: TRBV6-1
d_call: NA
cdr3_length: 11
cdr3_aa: CASNNPNEQYF
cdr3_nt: TGTGCCAGCAATAACCCCAACGAGCAGTACTTC

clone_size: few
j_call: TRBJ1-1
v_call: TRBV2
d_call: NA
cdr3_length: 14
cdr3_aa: CASSGGRGGGRAFF
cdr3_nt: TGTGCCAGCTCAGGTGGTCGGGGAGGGGGTCGGGCTTTCTTT

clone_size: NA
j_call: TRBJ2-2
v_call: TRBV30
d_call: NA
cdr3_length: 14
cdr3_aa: CASKGGGDTGELFF
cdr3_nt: TGTGCCTCAAAGGGAGGGGGGGACACCGGGGAGCTGTTTTTT

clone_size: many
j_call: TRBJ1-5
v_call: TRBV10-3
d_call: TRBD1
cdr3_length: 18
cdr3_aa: CAISESGDSLFSNQPQHF
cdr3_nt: TGTGCCATCAGTGAGTCGGGGGACAGCTTGTTTAGCAATCAGCCCCAGCATTTT

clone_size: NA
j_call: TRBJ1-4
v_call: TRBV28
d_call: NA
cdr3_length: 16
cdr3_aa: CASSSPYGGTNEKLFF
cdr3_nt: TGTGCCAGCAGTTCTCCCTATGGCGGGACTAATGAAAAACTGTTTTTT

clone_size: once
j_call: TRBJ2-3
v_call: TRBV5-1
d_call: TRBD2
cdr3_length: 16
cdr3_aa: CASSAGTSQFTDTQYF
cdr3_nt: TGCGCCAGCAGCGCGGGGACTAGCCAATTCACAGATACGCAGTATTTT

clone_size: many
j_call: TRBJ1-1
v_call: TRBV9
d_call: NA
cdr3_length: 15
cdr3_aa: CASSPPRGAVTEAFF
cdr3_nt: TGTGCCAGCAGCCCGCCGAGGGGCGCGGTCACTGAAGCTTTCTTT

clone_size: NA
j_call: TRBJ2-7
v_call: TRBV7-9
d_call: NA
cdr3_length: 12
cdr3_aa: CASRTAGYEQYF
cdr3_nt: TGTGCCAGCAGGACGGCGGGGTACGAGCAGTACTTC

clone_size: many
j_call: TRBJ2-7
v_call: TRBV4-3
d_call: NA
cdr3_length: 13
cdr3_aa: CASSRNQGSEQYF
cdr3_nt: TGCGCCAGCAGCCGGAACCAGGGGTCCGAGCAGTACTTC

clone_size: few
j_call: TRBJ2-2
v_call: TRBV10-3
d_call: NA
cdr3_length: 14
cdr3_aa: CAISVAENTGELFF
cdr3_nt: TGTGCCATCAGTGTGGCGGAGAACACCGGGGAGCTGTTTTTT

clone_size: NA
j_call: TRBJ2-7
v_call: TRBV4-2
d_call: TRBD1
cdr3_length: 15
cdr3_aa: CASSLATGQNYEQYF
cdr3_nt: TGTGCCAGCAGCCTAGCCACGGGACAGAACTACGAGCAGTACTTC

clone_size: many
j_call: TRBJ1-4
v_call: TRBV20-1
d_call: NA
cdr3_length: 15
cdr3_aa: CSALGQLRGNEKLFF
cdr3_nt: TGCAGTGCTTTAGGACAGCTTAGGGGGAATGAAAAACTGTTTTTT

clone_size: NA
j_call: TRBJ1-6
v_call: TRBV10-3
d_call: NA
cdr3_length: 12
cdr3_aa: CAISDPNSPLHF
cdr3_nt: TGTGCCATCAGTGATCCAAATTCACCCCTCCACTTT

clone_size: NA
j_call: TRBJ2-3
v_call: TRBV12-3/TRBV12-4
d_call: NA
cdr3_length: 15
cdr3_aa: CASSFSGVGSDTQYF
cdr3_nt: TGTGCCAGCAGTTTCTCAGGGGTAGGGTCAGATACGCAGTATTTT

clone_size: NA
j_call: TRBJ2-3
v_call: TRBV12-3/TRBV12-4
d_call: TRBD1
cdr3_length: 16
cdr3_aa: CASSPSGTVSTDTQYF
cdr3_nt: TGTGCCAGCAGTCCTTCGGGGACAGTTAGCACAGATACGCAGTATTTT